The 10 T cell receptor beta chains below all came from one sample that was sequenced in a study of OX40 agonist ivuxolimab in advanced cancers. Here immunoSEQ multiplex PCR was the method, and the copy in TCRdb shows in-frame clones only, minus some. The sample has approximately 75,000 clones, 85% to 90% seen once. Sequences were derived from CD4+ or CD8+ T cells sorted from blood, sampled in a trial of the OX40 agonist ivuxolimab. The receptor source for this set is an adult with an advanced solid tumor such as melanoma, head and neck, liver or kidney cancer.

CDR3 nucleotides: TGTGCCACCCTAGGGACAGGGGGGTTCCAAGAGACCCAGTACTTC. Translated: CATLGTGGFQETQYF. The chain is built from TRBV28 and TRBJ2-5; 11 bases match TRBD1. The CDR3 runs 15 residues. With V trimmed by 10 bases and J by 1 base, 8 bases remained unmatched. Germline lookup yields CDR1 MDHEN and CDR2 SYDVKM. Full variable domain (rest looked up from reference TRBV28 and TRBJ2-5): DVKVTQSSRYLVKRTGEKVFLECVQDMDHENMFWYRQDPGLGLRLIYFSYDVKMKEKGDIPEGYSVSREKKERFSLILESASTNQTSMYLCATLGTGGFQETQYFGPGTRLLVL.

The sample holds one count of this clone. This chain connects TRBV18 to TRBJ1-3; no definite D call. The CDR3 covers 14 residues. CDR1 and CDR2 (germline): KGHSH, LQKENI. V lost 2 bases, J lost 0 bases, and 5 bases lay in between. The CDR3 DNA follows: TGTGCCAGCTCACCAGTTCCCTCTGGAAACACCATATATTTT. The encoded protein is CASSPVPSGNTIYF.

The CDR3 nucleotides read TGTGCCAGCAGCTTAATCCCGAACACTGAAGCTTTCTTT. Translation: CASSLIPNTEAFF. The rearrangement uses TRBV11-2 and TRBJ1-1; no clear D. Germline lookup yields CDR1 SGHAT and CDR2 FQNNGV. The V and J ends lost 2 bases and 1 base respectively, with 5 bases between them. CDR3 length equals 13 residues.

This clone turned up a few times. The chain recombines TRBV14 with TRBJ2-1; TRBD2 might be the D (5 bases). V was shortened by 4 bases and J by 7 bases, with 20 bases between the two germline ends. This CDR3 is 16 amino acids long. Germline V gives CDR1 SGHDN, CDR2 FVKESK. The CDR3 reads CASSPSTGKKKNEQFF. DNA of the CDR3: TGTGCCAGCAGCCCAAGTACGGGGAAAAAGAAGAATGAGCAGTTCTTC. The full variable domain, completed using reference TRBV14 and TRBJ2-1, is EAGVTQFPSHSVIEKGQTVTLRCDPISGHDNLYWYRRVMGKEIKFLLHFVKESKQDESGMPNNRFLAERTGGTYSTLKVQPAELEDSGVYFCASSPSTGKKKNEQFFGPGTRLTVL.

This rearrangement joins TRBV11-1 to TRBJ2-7; 7 positions agree with TRBD1. V dropped 5 bases and J dropped 7; count of bases not matched to a gene: 14. Germline V gene data show CDR1 as SGHAT and CDR2 as FQDESV (reference sequence). The length of the CDR3 is 15 residues. The CDR3 region is CASSARTGVLREQYF. In DNA, the CDR3 is TGTGCCAGCAGCGCGAGAACAGGGGTATTGAGGGAGCAGTACTTC.

The gene calls are TRBV18 and TRBJ2-6; D is ambiguous. Germline CDR1 and CDR2: KGHSH and LQKENI. The CDR3 runs 14 residues. Trimming left V 2 bases short and J 1 base short, with 3 bases between. CDR3 in amino acids: CASSPGSGANVLTF. CDR3 in DNA: TGTGCCAGCTCACCAGGATCTGGGGCCAACGTCCTGACTTTC.

V and J are TRBV14 and TRBJ2-5; no reliable D call. This CDR3 is built from 12 residues. The V gene lost 0 bases and the J gene lost 4 bases, with 3 bases spanning the gap. Germline assignment: CDR1 SGHDN and CDR2 FVKESK. CDR3 DNA: TGTGCCAGCAGCCAAGATTCAGAGACCCAGTACTTC. The encoded protein is CASSQDSETQYF.

The rearrangement joins TRBV6-4 to TRBJ1-1; no definite D call. Germline assignment: CDR1 MRHNA and CDR2 SNTAGT. Trimming removed 0 bases from V and 11 bases from J, with 13 bases in between. There are 13 residues in the CDR3. As DNA, the CDR3 is TGTGCCAGCAGTGACTCCCCGAGGTCTGTGGCTTTCTTT. Its translation: CASSDSPRSVAFF.

This chain uses TRBV6-1 with TRBJ2-1; TRBD2 aligns across 8 bases. CDR1 and CDR2 (germline): MNHNS, SASEGT. This CDR3 has 11 amino acids. V gave up 6 bases and J gave up 14 bases; unmatched junction bases: 6. CDR3 amino acids: CASRNSGDKFF. The CDR3 coding sequence is TGTGCCAGCAGGAATAGCGGGGATAAGTTCTTC.

The CDR3 sequence is CASSWDTGNTIYF. The CDR3 DNA reads TGTGCCAGCAGTTGGGACACTGGAAACACCATATATTTT. V gene TRBV6-5 combines with J gene TRBJ1-3; a possible D gene is TRBD1 (6 bases). This CDR3 spans 13 amino acids. Germline V CDR1 and CDR2: MNHEY, SVGAGI. Trimming pared 4 bases from V and 2 bases from J, leaving 6 bases between.